This entry lists 11 T cell receptor beta chains sequenced from one sample in a study of beta chain features in type 1 diabetes. Isolated RNA was reverse transcribed in full, so expressed TCRB transcripts were sequenced. The assay was immunoSEQ multiplex PCR, and TCRdb's table has in-frame clones only and misses some. The repertoire includes under 400,000 clones, around an eighth of them detected once, and 0.008% to 0.011% sits in the top ten. Their antigens are not known. Study-wide findings and caveats: Among patients with Type 1 diabetes, TCRB CDR3s were moderately but significantly shorter in every one of the four CD4+ subsets.

Sequenced sample: naive CD4+ T cells from blood. These receptors all stem from a woman in her late teens or twenties with type 1 diabetes.

This clone has only a few counts. V is TRBV30 and J is TRBJ1-5; D possibly corresponds to TRBD1 (6 bases). Germline V gene sequence: CDR1 GTSNPN, CDR2 SVGIG (reference sequence). The CDR3 covers 15 residues. Trimming took 1 base from V and 1 from J, leaving 11 bases between them. CDR3 residues: CAWSALDRSNQPQHF. The CDR3 DNA reads TGTGCCTGGAGTGCTTTGGACAGAAGCAATCAGCCCCAGCATTTT.

On this clone: Other DNA sequences of this sample code for an identical CDR3. This chain joins TRBV9 and TRBJ2-5, with D possibly TRBD2 on 6 matching bases. The CDR3 runs 14 residues. The ends were cut back, 0 bases at V and 5 bases at J, with 11 bases in the middle. CDR1 is SGDLS, CDR2 YYNGEE, per germline. CDR3 in DNA: TGTGCCAGCAGCGTAGTCGGGGGTGGGGAGACCCAGTACTTC. This gives the protein CASSVVGGGETQYF.

V is TRBV21-1 and J is TRBJ2-7; the tabulated D call, TRBD1, remains unverified against the DNA. TRBV21-1 is a pseudogene segment. The CDR3 runs 15 residues. CDR3 loop: CASSSSDRPPYEQYF. The DNA for the CDR3 is TGTGCCAGCAGCAGTTCGGACAGGCCTCCCTACGAGCAGTACTTC.

In DNA form, the CDR3 reads TGTGCCAGCAGCCGACAGGGTACTGGGGCCAACGTCCTGACTTTC. Translating it yields CASSRQGTGANVLTF. This chain uses TRBV14 with TRBJ2-6; 7 positions match TRBD1. CDR1 is SGHDN, CDR2 FVKESK, per germline. CDR3 length: 15 amino acids. Losses at the gene ends were 4 bases for V and 2 bases for J; bases not matched to a gene: 2.

The chain joins TRBV28 to TRBJ1-2, with 10 bases matching TRBD1. J lost 8 bases, V lost 5 bases, and 11 bases had no gene match. Germline assignment: CDR1 MDHEN and CDR2 SYDVKM. The CDR3 sequence is 15 residues long. The CDR3 reads CASSPGQGDTIGYTF. The CDR3 DNA reads TGTGCCAGCAGTCCCGGACAGGGGGATACTATAGGCTACACCTTC.

CDR3 residues: CASSRLAANYEQYF. The CDR3 DNA reads as TGTGCCAGCAGCAGACTAGCGGCCAACTACGAGCAGTACTTC. This chain connects TRBV7-2 to TRBJ2-7; 9 bases map to TRBD2. V gave up 5 bases and J gave up 3 bases; unmatched junction bases: 5. The CDR3 is made up of 14 amino acids. Per germline, CDR1 SGHTA and CDR2 FQGNSA.

In this sample, this clone turned up a few times. This chain connects TRBV5-1 to TRBJ1-4; TRBD1 matches 7 bases. Germline-derived CDR1 and CDR2 are SGHRS and YFSETQ. The CDR3 has 15 residues. Trimming at V came to 4 bases and at J to 4 bases, leaving 7 bases not matched to a gene. CDR3 sequence: CASSDTGTVNEKLFF. In DNA form, the CDR3 reads TGCGCCAGCAGCGACACCGGGACAGTTAATGAAAAACTGTTTTTT.

This clone was counted between two and nine times. The chain uses TRBV11-2 and TRBJ2-5, with 8 positions matching TRBD2. Trimming removed 3 bases from V and 4 bases from J; junction bases left unmatched: 10. The CDR3 runs to 16 residues. The germline V gene has CDR1 SGHAT and CDR2 FQNNGV. The CDR3: CASSLRGAGGGETQYF. The CDR3 nucleotides are TGTGCCAGCAGCTTGCGGGGGGCGGGGGGCGGAGAGACCCAGTACTTC.

This clone was seen a few times. J is TRBJ1-5 and V is TRBV19; the D gene is possibly TRBD1 (6 bases). The CDR3 runs to 15 residues. Germline-derived CDR1 and CDR2 are LNHDA and SQIVND (reference sequence). V was pared by 4 bases and J by 1 base, with 11 bases between. In nucleotides, the CDR3 is TGTGCCAGTAGTACCACAGGGATCAGCAATCAGCCCCAGCATTTT. Amino acid sequence: CASSTTGISNQPQHF.

This chain connects TRBV11-3 to TRBJ1-2, with 9 positions matching TRBD1. CDR3 length equals 13 residues. Germline V gives CDR1 SGHNT, CDR2 YENEEA. Trimming removed 7 bases from V and 5 bases from J; junction bases left unmatched: 5. DNA of the CDR3: TGTGCCAGCACCGTGACAGGGGGATATGGCTACACCTTC. Residues: CASTVTGGYGYTF.

The chain combines TRBV6-6 with TRBJ1-1; possibly TRBD1 for D (6 bases). V dropped 5 bases and J dropped 4 bases, with 11 bases sitting between them. Germline CDR1 reads MNHNY; CDR2 reads SVGAGI (reference sequence). The CDR3 length is 13 residues. The CDR3 loop is CASSPRGSTEAFF. CDR3 nucleotide sequence: TGTGCCAGCAGTCCGAGGGGGAGCACTGAAGCTTTCTTT.